Sequencing of this T cell receptor (beta chain) was carried out in a study of CD8+CD57+ T cells in acquired aplastic anemia. The wider study: DNA per sorted CD4+ or CD8+ sample ranged about 0.19 to 30 ug, averaging about 2.9 ug. General observations from the study: Patients did not significantly differ from controls in CD8+ Simpson's diversity. The study identified around 28 CD8+ CDR3 sequences shared by patients and controls.

CDR3 length: 16 residues. With 5 bases clipped from V and 6 bases from J, the junction kept 10 bases outside the gene matches. Looked up from germline, CDR1 is LNHDA and CDR2 is SQIVND (reference sequence). In its sample, this clonotype was seen many times. Its specificity is unknown. The use of genomic DNA as template underpinned the TCR beta VDJ and CDR3 profiling. TCRdb passed the reads through MiXCR, listing each CDR3 protein once. Of a few hundred thousand distinct CDR3 sequences listed, roughly half are singletons. The chain recombines TRBV19 with TRBJ1-2; 12 nucleotides line up with TRBD1. The TCR sequence derives from a human donor with severe aplastic anemia or a healthy control (not recorded which). Sequenced sample: sorted CD4+, CD8+, or CD8+CD57+ T cells (not recorded which) from PBMCs. CDR3 amino acids: CASSSTTGQGANGYTF. In nucleotides, the CDR3 is TGTGCCAGTAGTTCCACCACGGGACAGGGGGCTAATGGCTACACCTTC.